The next 18 T cell receptor beta chains were all read from a single sample in a study of blood T cell repertoires in COVID-19. Libraries were prepared by immunoSEQ multiplex PCR; TCRdb keeps only in-frame clonotypes and omits some of them. The sample holds around 130,000 clones, around 83% seen once. Sequenced: peripheral blood. These receptors all come from a woman between 50 and 59 years old with acute or convalescent COVID-19.

The DNA of the CDR3 is TGTGCCAGCAGCTTGGAGGGTGGAGGGCTCCAGGACACTGAAGCTTTCTTT. Translated, it gives CASSLEGGGLQDTEAFF. This sequence joins TRBV5-6 and TRBJ1-1; D remains ambiguous. This CDR3 has 17 amino acids. The V end lost 0 bases, the J end lost 3 bases, and 18 bases lay between the germline ends. From germline, CDR1 is SGHDT and CDR2 YYEEEE.

The J gene is TRBJ2-3, the V gene TRBV6-5, with no clear D. CDR3 length: 15 amino acids. V was pared by 0 bases and J by 4 bases, with 11 bases between. CDR1 is MNHEY, CDR2 SVGAGI, per germline. The CDR3 region has the DNA TGTGCCAGCAGTTACTCGGAAGCAGGCTCAGATACGCAGTATTTT. This sequence encodes CASSYSEAGSDTQYF.

This sequence joins TRBV27 and TRBJ1-2; maybe TRBD1 (6 bases). V was clipped by 5 bases and J by 5 bases, with 15 bases between them. The CDR3 totals 14 residues. The germline CDR1 and CDR2 sequences are MNHEY and SMNVEV (reference sequence). CDR3 nucleotide sequence: TGTGCCAGCAGTAAATCAAGGGGGTCATATGGCTACACCTTC. Protein sequence: CASSKSRGSYGYTF.

This CDR3 reads CASSSGQADGYTF. The CDR3 DNA reads as TGCGCCAGCAGCTCAGGACAGGCGGATGGCTACACCTTC. The gene calls are TRBV5-1 and TRBJ1-2; 7 nucleotides line up with TRBD1. CDR1 and CDR2 (germline): SGHRS, YFSETQ. This CDR3 spans 13 amino acids. V lost 3 bases to trimming and J lost 6 bases; unmatched junction nucleotides: 5.

The rearrangement uses TRBV20-1 and TRBJ2-1, with 10 bases matching TRBD2. Trimming removed 3 bases from V and 6 bases from J; junction bases left unmatched: 8. The germline V gene encodes CDR1 DFQATT and CDR2 SNEGSKA (reference sequence). This CDR3 is 15 amino acids long. The CDR3 DNA reads as TGCAGTGCTAGTAGCGGGGGGCCTTCTGTCAATGAGCAGTTCTTC. Encoded protein: CSASSGGPSVNEQFF.

The chain has TRBV10-1 and TRBJ2-3; 11 bases agree with TRBD2. V lost 0 bases, J lost 1 base, and 3 bases stayed unmatched. CDR1 and CDR2 (germline): WNHNN, SYGVQD (reference sequence). The CDR3 consists of 17 residues. This CDR3 reads CASSESTSGTGTDTQYF. Written as DNA, the CDR3 is TGCGCCAGCAGTGAGTCGACTAGCGGGACCGGCACAGATACGCAGTATTTT.

This clone appeared a single time. This sequence joins TRBV7-8 and TRBJ1-6; 9 nucleotides match TRBD1. V lost 6 bases, J lost 10 bases, and 7 bases stayed unmatched. The CDR3 consists of 14 residues. CDR1 and CDR2 (germline): SGHVS, FQNEAQ. As DNA, the CDR3 is TGTGCCAGCAGTCATGGGACAGGGACATCACCCCTCCACTTT. It codes for CASSHGTGTSPLHF.

This chain connects TRBV18 to TRBJ1-1; D call uncertain. This CDR3 has 14 residues. Germline CDR1 KGHSH, CDR2 LQKENI. The V gene lost 1 base and the J gene lost 1 base, with 7 bases spanning the gap. The CDR3 sequence: CASSPQRANTEAFF. CDR3 nucleotides: TGTGCCAGCTCACCACAGCGGGCGAACACTGAAGCTTTCTTT.

The rearrangement joins TRBV29-1 to TRBJ1-6; D is unclear. Germline V gene lookup returns CDR1 SQVTM and CDR2 ANQGSEA. V shed 5 bases and J shed 10 bases, with 15 bases lying between them. CDR3 length: 13 residues. The CDR3 is CSVMKDTLSPLHF. CDR3 nucleotide sequence: TGCAGCGTTATGAAAGACACCTTATCACCCCTCCACTTT.

V usage is TRBV6-2 or TRBV6-3 and J usage is TRBJ1-1, with 7 bases identical to TRBD1. This CDR3 spans 15 amino acids. The junction had 9 bases not matched to a gene; V was cut back by 2 bases and J by 6 bases. CDR1 MNHEY and CDR2 SVGEGT come from the germline V gene. The CDR3 sequence: CASSYRTGYRPEAFF. In DNA form, the CDR3 reads TGTGCCAGCAGTTACAGGACAGGATATCGACCTGAAGCTTTCTTT.

This clone has only a few counts. The chain employs TRBV3-1 (or the pseudogene TRBV3-2) and TRBJ1-1; 12 bases align to TRBD1. Losses at the gene ends were 0 bases for V and 0 bases for J; bases not matched to a gene: 2. The CDR3 totals 17 residues. From germline, CDR1 is LGHDT and CDR2 YNNKEL (reference sequence). Here the CDR3 reads CASSQEGTGGMNTEAFF. The CDR3 DNA follows: TGTGCCAGCAGCCAAGAAGGGACAGGGGGCATGAACACTGAAGCTTTCTTT.

In its sample, this clone was seen once. V gene TRBV5-6 combines with J gene TRBJ1-2, with TRBD1 identical over 9 bases. The trim removed 4 bases at V and 6 bases at J, leaving 10 bases unmatched. This CDR3 contains 15 residues. Germline lookup yields CDR1 SGHDT and CDR2 YYEEEE. The CDR3 is CASSHLPGQGNGYTF. The CDR3 coding sequence is TGTGCCAGCAGCCACCTACCCGGACAGGGGAATGGCTACACCTTC.

The chain recombines TRBV5-1 with TRBJ1-1, with 7 bases matching TRBD1. V dropped 0 bases and J dropped 1; count of bases not matched to a gene: 3. The CDR3 runs 15 residues. Germline CDR1 reads SGHRS; CDR2 reads YFSETQ. CDR3 sequence (DNA): TGCGCCAGCAGCTTGGGGAGGACAGGGAACACTGAAGCTTTCTTT. Translation: CASSLGRTGNTEAFF.

The chain recombines TRBV6-6 with TRBJ1-1, with 7 nucleotides matching TRBD1. The germline gives CDR1 MNHNY, CDR2 SVGAGI (reference sequence). CDR3 size: 17 residues. J gave up 3 bases and V 6 bases, and 16 bases lay outside the gene matches. CDR3 sequence reads: CASRRAQSQGLYTEAFF. In DNA, the CDR3 is TGTGCCAGCAGGCGAGCCCAGTCACAGGGGCTTTACACTGAAGCTTTCTTT.

The rearrangement joins TRBV3-1 (or the pseudogene TRBV3-2) to TRBJ2-3, with TRBD2 matching 12 bases. CDR3 length: 15 residues. The ends lost 2 bases at V and 6 bases at J; junction bases unmatched: 3. Germline V gives CDR1 LGHDT, CDR2 YNNKEL (reference sequence). The CDR3 DNA reads as TGTGCCAGCAGCCAATCTCTAGCGGGGGGGGATACGCAGTATTTT. Translated: CASSQSLAGGDTQYF.

V usage is TRBV12-2 and J usage is TRBJ1-2; TRBD1 reflects the table's D call only, with no check against the DNA. TRBV12-2 is listed as a pseudogene. This CDR3 contains 18 residues. The CDR3 spells CASRLTAGQPPYLYGYTF. CDR3 in DNA: TGTGCAAGTCGCTTGACCGCGGGACAGCCACCCTACCTCTATGGCTACACCTTC.

The chain recombines TRBV9 with TRBJ1-3, with D perhaps TRBD1 (5 bases). The V end was cut by 4 bases, the J end by 2 bases, with 13 bases between. Germline assignment: CDR1 SGDLS and CDR2 YYNGEE. This CDR3 spans 15 amino acids. This chain's CDR3 is CASSPLGVAGNTIYF. In DNA, the CDR3 is TGTGCCAGCAGCCCTCTAGGGGTAGCTGGAAACACCATATATTTT.

The V call is TRBV18, the J call TRBJ2-1; 12 bases are shared with TRBD2. This CDR3 comprises 14 residues. Losses at the gene ends were 5 bases for V and 7 bases for J; bases not matched to a gene: 3. The germline V gene encodes CDR1 KGHSH and CDR2 LQKENI. This CDR3 is CASSSSGGVNEQFF. In nucleotides, the CDR3 is TGTGCCAGCTCATCTAGCGGGGGGGTAAATGAGCAGTTCTTC.